The clone carrying this TCR beta chain was seen a handful of times. This record comes from a study of read filtering for tumor transcriptome and immune sequencing. Study in general: Transcriptome libraries were built from DNase-treated RNA.

From approximately 430 ng of RNA, a library with molecular barcoded alpha/delta and beta/gamma adaptors was made. A single record per CDR3 protein comes from TCRdb applying MiXCR to the reads. The data show fewer than 100,000 distinct CDR3 sequences, with 10% to 15% seen just once and 14% to 15% held by the top ten. This receptor was identified in a donor aged 40 or older with multiple myeloma. Sequencing was done on a sample of a population of CD138-negative cells sorted from bone marrow.

The CDR3 loop reads CASSYGGLAYNEQFF. CDR3 coding DNA: TGTGCCAGCAGTTATGGGGGACTAGCATACAATGAGCAGTTCTTC. The rearrangement joins TRBV2 to TRBJ2-1; 9 bases are a match to TRBD2. This CDR3 region has 15 residues. V lost 5 bases and J lost 4; bases outside the gene matches: 6. The germline CDR1 and CDR2 sequences are SNHLY and FYNNEI.